The sequence of this TCR beta chain was determined in a study of CD8 T cells in ankylosing spondylitis. Notes on the study in general: Made up of roughly 8 highly homologous variants, a TCR beta motif appeared characteristic of ankylosing spondylitis blood. A number of the motif variants had already been described in reactive arthritis synovial fluid and blood.

This clonotype came up many times. Its target is not known. MiXCR, applied by TCRdb to the 5' RACE reads, yields one record per CDR3 protein. The data show 650,000 to 800,000 distinct CDR3 sequences, around 17% seen once. CDR1 is SEHNR, CDR2 FQNEAQ, per germline (reference sequence). This CDR3 has 13 residues. Deletions cut 5 bases from V and 4 bases from J, with 11 bases between. The chain carries TRBV7-9 and TRBJ1-1; D is unclear. The source is a male donor with ankylosing spondylitis. Sample: blood, either unsorted or a sorted T cell fraction (not recorded which). The CDR3 loop reads CASSPSIVTEAFF. CDR3 nucleotide sequence: TGTGCCAGCAGCCCCAGCATAGTCACTGAAGCTTTCTTT.